This note documents a single T cell receptor (beta chain) sequence. Its matching antigen is unknown. Trimming pared 4 bases from V and 2 bases from J, leaving 11 bases between. The CDR3 is made up of 14 amino acids. From germline, CDR1 is MNHNY and CDR2 SVGAGI (reference sequence). These data are taken from a study of T cells in tuberculosis. The method was immunoSEQ multiplex PCR; TCRdb's version includes in-frame clones alone and lacks a portion of them. This repertoire shows around 43,000 clones, 95% found once; its top ten account for around 3.5%. Study-wide points: GEM motif frequencies gave roughly 65% accuracy; the GMM repertoire gave 85% to 90%.

Latent tuberculosis screening used tuberculin skin test and IGRA at entry. This TCR derives from a donor aged 10-29 years with latent tuberculosis or without tuberculosis infection. Sample: PBMCs. This sequence joins TRBV6-6 and TRBJ1-1; the D gene is possibly TRBD1 (6 bases). The CDR3 spells CASSSGTTNTEAFF. The CDR3 DNA sequence: TGTGCCAGCAGTTCGGGGACAACCAACACTGAAGCTTTCTTT.